The 16 T cell receptor beta chains listed next were all sequenced from one sample in a study of patients and donors after allogeneic stem cell transplantation. MiXCR was run by TCRdb on the RT-PCR reads, yielding one entry per CDR3 protein. The sample shows about a million distinct CDR3 sequences, roughly 18% of them seen only once. The sample was blood, either unsorted or a sorted T cell fraction (not recorded which). The receptors shown here come from a human donor who was either an allogeneic HSCT recipient or a stem cell or donor lymphocyte infusion donor (not recorded which). It is not recorded whose cells these are; they may come from a transplant donor.

The V gene is TRBV21-1, the J gene TRBJ2-7; the tabulated D call, TRBD2, remains unverified against the DNA. TRBV21-1 is an annotated pseudogene. The length of the CDR3 is 19 residues. Written as DNA, the CDR3 is TGTGCCAGCAGCAAAGGATCTCAGGAGCGGGGGAATCCCCCCTACGAGCAGTACTTC. This translates into CASSKGSQERGNPPYEQYF.

This clonotype was found a few times. This chain links TRBV6-5 with TRBJ1-1; no reliable D call. The CDR3 has 16 amino acids. Germline V lookup: CDR1 MNHEY, CDR2 SVGAGI. The germline V and J ends were trimmed by 0 bases and 11 bases, with 22 bases remaining between them. CDR3 DNA: TGTGCCAGCAGTTACTCGAGGTCATTTGATGTAGGGTGGGCTTTCTTT. Translation: CASSYSRSFDVGWAFF.

The chain carries TRBV5-1 and TRBJ2-7, with 8 bases aligning to TRBD2. Germline trimming cut 4 bases from V and 3 bases from J; bases unmatched to any gene: 9. The CDR3 length is 15 residues. Germline V gene data show CDR1 as SGHRS and CDR2 as YFSETQ. CDR3: CASSRPGLDHYEQYF. DNA of the CDR3: TGCGCCAGCAGCCGGCCGGGACTAGATCACTACGAGCAGTACTTC.

This clonotype was detected many times. CDR3 DNA: TGCAGCGTTGTTGAGTTTGGAAACATTCAGTACTTC. Residues: CSVVEFGNIQYF. The J gene is TRBJ2-4, the V gene TRBV29-1; no clear D gene. Germline V gene lookup returns CDR1 SQVTM and CDR2 ANQGSEA. V dropped 4 bases and J dropped 6 bases, with 10 bases sitting between them. This CDR3 spans 12 amino acids.

The chain uses TRBV25-1 and TRBJ2-3, with unresolved D. Germline CDR1 is MGHDK and CDR2 is SYGVNS. Between the trimmed V and J ends, which lost 3 bases and 2 bases, there was a span of 9 bases. The CDR3 runs 14 residues. CDR3 bases: TGTGCCAGCAGTGAGCCAGGCCCCACAGATACGCAGTATTTT. Its protein is CASSEPGPTDTQYF.

This rearrangement joins TRBV14 to TRBJ2-6; the D gene could be TRBD1 or TRBD2 (6 bases each). The CDR3 is 17 residues long. From germline, CDR1 is SGHDN and CDR2 FVKESK. Trimming left V 5 bases short and J 1 base short, with 15 bases between. The CDR3 reads CASSGLRGGSGANVLTF. CDR3 sequence (DNA): TGTGCCAGCAGCGGCCTCAGGGGAGGATCTGGGGCCAACGTCCTGACTTTC.

The V call is TRBV12-3 or TRBV12-4, the J call TRBJ2-7; D is unresolved. The CDR3 length is 13 residues. V gave up 2 bases and J gave up 5 bases, with 10 bases separating them. The CDR3 here is CASSLMDPHEQYF. CDR3 in DNA: TGTGCCAGCAGTTTAATGGACCCCCACGAGCAGTACTTC.

At least ten counts were recorded for this clonotype. The chain is built from TRBV7-9 and TRBJ1-1; TRBD1 might be the D (5 bases). This CDR3 comprises 12 residues. V dropped 7 bases and J dropped 5 bases, with 11 bases sitting between them. Germline CDR1 and CDR2: SEHNR and FQNEAQ (reference sequence). CDR3: CASNSGGTEAFF. DNA for the CDR3: TGTGCCAGCAACTCGGGGGGAACTGAAGCTTTCTTT.

The chain combines TRBV6-1 with TRBJ2-3; D not certain. V was trimmed by 6 bases and J by 0 bases, leaving 13 bases between them. The CDR3 spans 15 residues. The germline V gene encodes CDR1 MNHNS and CDR2 SASEGT. The CDR3 DNA reads TGTGCCAGCAGGTCGGTCGGAACTAGCACAGATACGCAGTATTTT. Its protein product is CASRSVGTSTDTQYF.

This clonotype appeared a few times. The V call is TRBV29-1, the J call TRBJ2-3; 8 positions match TRBD2. Trimming took 5 bases from V and 2 from J; bases not matched to a gene: 9. Per the germline V gene, CDR1 is SQVTM and CDR2 is ANQGSEA. This CDR3 is 15 amino acids long. CDR3 DNA: TGCAGCGTTAGAACCGGGACTAGGGTCACAGATACGCAGTATTTT. It specifies CSVRTGTRVTDTQYF.

The chain recombines TRBV2 with TRBJ2-4; D perhaps matches TRBD2 (6 bases). Trimming stripped 5 bases from V and 6 bases from J, with 20 bases between. The CDR3 length is 16 residues. Per the germline V gene, CDR1 is SNHLY and CDR2 is FYNNEI. This CDR3 is CASSPHGGAWGNIQYF. As DNA, the CDR3 is TGTGCCAGCAGTCCACACGGCGGGGCATGGGGAAACATTCAGTACTTC. Full variable domain (remainder filled in from reference TRBV2 and TRBJ2-4): EPEVTQTPSHQVTQMGQEVILRCVPISNHLYFYWYRQILGQKVEFLVSFYNNEISEKSEIFDDQFSVERPDGSNFTLKIRSTKLEDSAMYFCASSPHGGAWGNIQYFGAGTRLSVL.

The rearrangement links TRBV7-2 to TRBJ2-3, with a tentative D call TRBD2 (5 bases). Germline lookup yields CDR1 SGHTA and CDR2 FQGNSA. V was clipped by 3 bases and J by 9 bases, with 13 bases between them. The CDR3 spans 13 residues. CDR3 bases: TGTGCCAGCAGCTTGCGCGGGTCCCAAACGCAGTATTTT. It is translated as CASSLRGSQTQYF.

The CDR3 here is CAISEHFPGRGNQPQHF. CDR3 DNA sequence: TGTGCCATCAGTGAGCATTTTCCGGGTAGGGGCAATCAGCCCCAGCATTTT. The chain has TRBV10-3 and TRBJ1-5; D remains unclear. There are 17 residues in the CDR3. Trimming stripped 2 bases from V and 2 bases from J, with 16 bases between. Per the germline V gene, CDR1 is ENHRY and CDR2 is SYGVKD.

For the CDR3, the DNA is TGCGCCAGCAGCTTAGAGTTCGGAGCAGGCCTCTACGAGCAGTACTTC. Its protein is CASSLEFGAGLYEQYF. This chain uses TRBV5-1 with TRBJ2-7; D gene unclear. V was trimmed by 2 bases and J by 3 bases, leaving 18 bases between them. Per germline, CDR1 SGHRS and CDR2 YFSETQ. The CDR3 has 16 residues.

V usage is TRBV7-8 and J usage is TRBJ1-2; D may be TRBD1 (6 bases). Trimming left V 1 base short and J 4 bases short, with 10 bases between. This CDR3 region has 14 residues. The V gene's germline CDR1 is SGHVS and CDR2 FQNEAQ. CDR3 in amino acids: CASSLVGATYGYTF. CDR3 DNA: TGTGCCAGCAGCTTAGTGGGGGCGACCTATGGCTACACCTTC.

This clonotype turned up a few times. V is TRBV11-2 and J is TRBJ1-4, with TRBD1 identical over 7 bases. The CDR3 spans 16 residues. From germline, CDR1 is SGHAT and CDR2 FQNNGV. The J segment lost 0 bases and the V segment lost 5 bases, leaving 6 bases of the junction unmatched. CDR3 sequence reads: CASSRGQAATNEKLFF. The CDR3 nucleotides read TGTGCCAGCAGCCGAGGACAGGCTGCAACTAATGAAAAACTGTTTTTT.